The 8 T cell receptor beta chains presented below share a single source sample, sequenced in a study of blood T cell repertoires in COVID-19. Some clones are missing from TCRdb's copy, which holds only in-frame ones; the method was immunoSEQ multiplex PCR. Among over 150,000 clones listed, more than 85% were seen once. Sequenced: PBMCs or T cells enriched from blood (not recorded which). The receptors originated from a woman between 50 and 59 years old who had recovered from COVID-19.

This clone was recorded a few times. This chain joins TRBV5-1 and TRBJ2-7, with unresolved D. Deletions cut 0 bases from V and 5 bases from J, with 12 bases between. The CDR3 is 14 residues long. Germline V gene sequence: CDR1 SGHRS, CDR2 YFSETQ. CDR3 protein: CASSLATVPHEQYF. In DNA form, the CDR3 reads TGCGCCAGCAGCTTGGCCACTGTTCCCCACGAGCAGTACTTC. Full variable domain (remainder filled in from reference TRBV5-1 and TRBJ2-7): KAGVTQTPRYLIKTRGQQVTLSCSPISGHRSVSWYQQTPGQGLQFLFEYFSETQRNKGNFPGRFSGRQFSNSRSEMNVSTLELGDSALYLCASSLATVPHEQYFGPGTRLTVT.

The chain carries TRBV7-8 and TRBJ1-1; D unresolved. The germline V gene has CDR1 SGHVS and CDR2 FQNEAQ. V was trimmed by 3 bases and J by 1 base, leaving 9 bases between them. The CDR3 extends over 14 amino acids. CDR3 nucleotides: TGTGCCAGCAGCTTGGCAGGAAAGAACACTGAAGCTTTCTTT. Its protein is CASSLAGKNTEAFF. The complete variable domain, with remaining parts taken from reference TRBV7-8 and TRBJ1-1, reads GAGVSQSPRYKVAKRGQDVALRCDPISGHVSLFWYQQALGQGPEFLTYFQNEAQLDKSGLPSDRFFAERPEGSVSTLKIQRTQQEDSAVYLCASSLAGKNTEAFFGQGTRLTVV.

The rearrangement joins TRBV7-8 to TRBJ1-1; tentatively, D is TRBD1 (6 bases). Deletions cut 5 bases from V and 7 bases from J, with 14 bases between. Germline V CDR1 and CDR2: SGHVS, FQNEAQ. The CDR3 is 13 amino acids. The CDR3 protein is CASSPYRDNEAFF. For the CDR3, the DNA is TGTGCCAGCAGCCCATACAGGGATAATGAAGCTTTCTTT.

This clone came up once. This chain links TRBV3-1 (or the pseudogene TRBV3-2) with TRBJ2-2, with 8 bases matching TRBD2. The CDR3 length is 15 residues. Germline lookup yields CDR1 LGHDT and CDR2 YNNKEL (reference sequence). Unmatched junction bases numbered 7, after V lost 4 bases and J lost 6 bases. The CDR3 DNA follows: TGTGCCAGCAGCCCACATGGGACTAGTTCCGGGGAGCTGTTTTTT. Amino acid sequence: CASSPHGTSSGELFF.

The rearrangement joins TRBV12-3 or TRBV12-4 to TRBJ2-7; 9 bases match TRBD2. V was clipped by 5 bases and J by 4 bases; unmatched bases: 3. CDR3 length: 13 residues. CDR3 sequence reads: CASSASGRYEQYF. The CDR3 nucleotides are TGTGCCAGCAGTGCCAGCGGGAGGTACGAGCAGTACTTC.

The chain employs TRBV10-3 and TRBJ2-1, with a tentative D call TRBD2 (7 bases). Trimming cost V 9 bases and J 0 bases, with 15 bases left between them. CDR3 size: 15 residues. From germline, CDR1 is ENHRY and CDR2 SYGVKD. The chain's CDR3 is CAMSGGGSSYNEQFF. In DNA form, the CDR3 reads TGTGCCATGTCCGGGGGCGGGAGCTCCTACAATGAGCAGTTCTTC.

V and J are TRBV4-3 and TRBJ2-3, with D maybe TRBD2 (5 bases). This CDR3 is 14 amino acids long. Germline V gene data show CDR1 as LGHNA and CDR2 as YSLEER. Trimming took off 0 bases at V and 5 bases at J, with 9 bases between the two ends. The CDR3 DNA reads TGCGCCAGCAGCCAAGATGGGAGCGGAGATACGCAGTATTTT. This sequence encodes CASSQDGSGDTQYF.

This clone was recorded only once. The rearrangement joins TRBV11-3 to TRBJ2-1; 7 bases agree with TRBD2. This CDR3 spans 16 amino acids. V shed 5 bases and J 9 bases; nucleotides not matched to a gene: 16. Germline lookup yields CDR1 SGHNT and CDR2 YENEEA. The CDR3 DNA sequence: TGTGCCAGCAGCCCCAGAGCCGGGCGGGAGCTGGGTGAGCAGTTCTTC. Protein product: CASSPRAGRELGEQFF.